These 22 T cell receptor beta chains came from one sample sequenced in a study of shared clonotypes between healthy human individuals. This table comes from immunoSEQ multiplex PCR, and its TCRdb copy is limited to in-frame clones, with some not included. In the table there are hundreds of thousands of clones, 72% of which are singletons. Sequenced material: memory CD4+ T cells sorted from blood. Subset given: CD45RA-negative fraction. These receptors came from a young woman in good health.

CDR3 bases: TGTGCCAGTAGTAGAACCGGGACACTTTCTGGAAACACCATATATTTT. Translated, it gives CASSRTGTLSGNTIYF. This chain joins TRBV19 and TRBJ1-3; weak D call: TRBD1 (6 bases). The CDR3 has 16 amino acids. Trimming removed 4 bases from V and 1 base from J, with 14 bases in between. Per germline, CDR1 LNHDA and CDR2 SQIVND (reference sequence). The full variable domain, in which reference TRBV19 and TRBJ1-3 provide the parts outside the CDR3, is DGGITQSPKYLFRKEGQNVTLSCEQNLNHDAMYWYRQDPGQGLRLIYYSQIVNDFQKGDIAEGYSVSREKKESFPLTVTSAQKNPTAFYLCASSRTGTLSGNTIYFGEGSWLTVV.

This clone is a singleton in its sample. The V and J genes are TRBV29-1 and TRBJ2-1; TRBD2 matches 8 bases. Germline lookup yields CDR1 SQVTM and CDR2 ANQGSEA. Trimming took 2 bases from V and 4 from J; bases not matched to a gene: 4. The CDR3 has 14 amino acids. The CDR3 coding sequence is TGCAGCGTTGAAACGACTAGCGATTACAATGAGCAGTTCTTC. As protein: CSVETTSDYNEQFF.

The chain carries TRBV28 and TRBJ2-7; 8 nucleotides align to TRBD1. The CDR3 extends over 15 amino acids. Losses at the gene ends were 5 bases for V and 3 bases for J; bases not matched to a gene: 9. CDR1 is MDHEN and CDR2 is SYDVKM in the germline V gene. Here the CDR3 DNA reads TGTGCCAGCAGTGCTTCGGGACAGGAAATCTACGAGCAGTACTTC. It is translated as CASSASGQEIYEQYF.

In its sample, this clone was seen a few times. V usage is TRBV28 and J usage is TRBJ1-1; D may be TRBD1 (6 bases). This CDR3 comprises 14 residues. The germline V gene has CDR1 MDHEN and CDR2 SYDVKM. Trimming removed 6 bases at V and 6 bases at J, with 17 bases between. The chain's CDR3 is CASRQTGARAEAFF. CDR3 nucleotide sequence: TGTGCCAGCAGACAGACGGGGGCTAGGGCTGAAGCTTTCTTT.

The count of this clone is one. This could be a read error, since a much larger clone is one nucleotide away. The identical CDR3 is also encoded by other nucleotide sequences in the sample. The DNA of the CDR3 is TGCGCCAGCAGCTTGGGGAGCACAGATACGCAGTATTTT. Its protein is CASSLGSTDTQYF. The rearrangement links TRBV5-1 to TRBJ2-3; no reliable D call. There are 13 residues in the CDR3. Germline assignment: CDR1 SGHRS and CDR2 YFSETQ. V lost 0 bases to trimming and J lost 0 bases, with 2 bases between them. Based on the CDR3 plus reference TRBV5-1 and TRBJ2-3, the full variable domain is KAGVTQTPRYLIKTRGQQVTLSCSPISGHRSVSWYQQTPGQGLQFLFEYFSETQRNKGNFPGRFSGRQFSNSRSEMNVSTLELGDSALYLCASSLGSTDTQYFGPGTRLTVL.

This clone was seen only once. The chain recombines TRBV6-6 with TRBJ1-5; the D gene is possibly TRBD1 (5 bases). V lost 6 bases and J 3 bases, leaving 15 bases between the germline ends. This CDR3 has 15 residues. From germline, CDR1 is MNHNY and CDR2 SVGAGI (reference sequence). The CDR3 loop reads CASRPLGQDNQPQHF. CDR3 sequence (DNA): TGTGCCAGCAGGCCCTTGGGGCAGGACAATCAGCCCCAGCATTTT.

The chain couples TRBV5-1 to TRBJ1-5, with a weak D call TRBD1 (5 bases). Germline assignment: CDR1 SGHRS and CDR2 YFSETQ. This CDR3 comprises 14 residues. V was pared by 4 bases and J by 4 bases, with 12 bases between. The CDR3 nucleotides are TGCGCCAGCAGCCCCTCGGGACGGAATCAGCCCCAGCATTTT. Its protein product is CASSPSGRNQPQHF.

The chain couples TRBV5-4 to TRBJ1-3; TRBD1 agrees at 8 bases. Germline V CDR1 and CDR2: SGHNT, YYREEE (reference sequence). This CDR3 spans 16 amino acids. V dropped 3 bases and J dropped 0; count of bases not matched to a gene: 5. The CDR3 here is CASSSTGVGSGNTIYF. The CDR3 DNA sequence: TGTGCCAGCAGCTCGACAGGGGTCGGCTCTGGAAACACCATATATTTT. Complete variable domain (other parts from reference TRBV5-4 and TRBJ1-3): ETGVTQSPTHLIKTRGQQVTLRCSSQSGHNTVSWYQQALGQGPQFIFQYYREEENGRGNFPPRFSGLQFPNYSSELNVNALELDDSALYLCASSSTGVGSGNTIYFGEGSWLTVV.

V and J are TRBV29-1 and TRBJ1-1; no clear D gene. The V gene lost 7 bases and the J gene lost 2 bases, with 17 bases spanning the gap. CDR1 and CDR2 (germline): SQVTM, ANQGSEA. The CDR3 runs to 14 residues. DNA for the CDR3: TGCAGCGCCACTACGCGGCGGCTTAACACTGAAGCTTTCTTT. Encoded protein: CSATTRRLNTEAFF.

The rearrangement links TRBV30 to TRBJ2-2; 12 bases are a match to TRBD1. The CDR3 runs 14 residues. The trim removed 8 bases at V and 5 bases at J, leaving 6 bases unmatched. Germline CDR1 and CDR2: GTSNPN and SVGIG (reference sequence). The CDR3 DNA reads TGTGCCGGGACAGGGGGCGCTTGGACCGGGGAGCTGTTTTTT. The encoded protein is CAGTGGAWTGELFF.

The chain joins TRBV15 to TRBJ2-3; tentatively, D is TRBD1 or TRBD2 (5 bases each). CDR3 size: 14 residues. Germline CDR1 is LNHNV and CDR2 is YYDKDF (reference sequence). Trimming cost V 6 bases and J 2 bases, with 12 bases left between them. The CDR3 nucleotides read TGTGCCACCAGTGGGAGACAGATCACAGATACGCAGTATTTT. Amino acid sequence: CATSGRQITDTQYF.

This CDR3 reads CASSFATRSPLGSPLHF. The CDR3 nucleotides are TGTGCCAGCAGTTTTGCGACCCGCTCACCCCTTGGTTCACCCCTCCACTTT. The chain links TRBV28 to TRBJ1-6; D is uncertain. The CDR3 covers 17 residues. Trimming took 3 bases from V and 9 from J, leaving 21 bases between them. CDR1 and CDR2 from the germline V gene are MDHEN and SYDVKM.

V gene TRBV19 combines with J gene TRBJ2-2, with D unresolved. Germline CDR1 LNHDA, CDR2 SQIVND (reference sequence). V lost 7 bases, J lost 5 bases, and 8 bases lay in between. This CDR3 is 12 amino acids long. As DNA, the CDR3 is TGTGCCAGTAACCATCGGACCGGGGAGCTGTTTTTT. This encodes CASNHRTGELFF.

The chain couples TRBV27 to TRBJ2-2; 8 bases map to TRBD2. With 4 bases clipped from V and 7 bases from J, the junction kept 5 bases outside the gene matches. Germline V lookup: CDR1 MNHEY, CDR2 SMNVEV (reference sequence). The CDR3 loop spans 14 amino acids. Here the CDR3 DNA reads TGTGCCAGCAGTTGGCTAGCGGGTGGCGGGGAGCTGTTTTTT. Its protein product is CASSWLAGGGELFF.

This rearrangement joins TRBV5-1 to TRBJ1-1, with TRBD1 matching 9 bases. J gave up 0 bases and V 4 bases, and 7 bases lay outside the gene matches. The CDR3 sequence is 16 residues long. Germline V gives CDR1 SGHRS, CDR2 YFSETQ. The chain's CDR3 is CASSNRDRVVNTEAFF. CDR3 nucleotides: TGCGCCAGCAGCAACCGGGACAGGGTTGTGAACACTGAAGCTTTCTTT.

The chain combines TRBV5-4 with TRBJ2-3, with TRBD1 matching over 9 bases. There are 15 residues in the CDR3. Germline assignment: CDR1 SGHNT and CDR2 YYREEE (reference sequence). With V trimmed by 4 bases and J by 5 bases, 8 bases remained unmatched. CDR3 region: CASSVRTGDGDTQYF. The CDR3 DNA reads TGTGCCAGCAGCGTCCGGACAGGGGATGGAGATACGCAGTATTTT.

The V call is TRBV6-5, the J call TRBJ2-1; TRBD2 matches at 9 bases. CDR1 MNHEY and CDR2 SVGAGI come from the germline V gene. The V gene end was trimmed by 6 bases and the J gene end by 0 bases; junction bases not matched to a gene: 3. The CDR3 is made up of 15 amino acids. CDR3 DNA sequence: TGTGCCAGCAGCATAGCGGGAGCCTCCTACAATGAGCAGTTCTTC. It translates to CASSIAGASYNEQFF.

This clone was counted a single time. This CDR3 reads CASNRLAGGRTSTDTQYF. In DNA form, the CDR3 reads TGTGCCAGCAACCGACTAGCGGGAGGCCGAACTAGCACAGATACGCAGTATTTT. The V and J genes are TRBV5-4 and TRBJ2-3, with TRBD2 identical over 13 bases. CDR1 is SGHNT and CDR2 is YYREEE in the germline V gene (reference sequence). With 6 bases clipped from V and 0 bases from J, the junction kept 10 bases outside the gene matches. The CDR3 is made up of 18 amino acids.

J is TRBJ2-3 and V is TRBV19; D remains ambiguous. V lost 3 bases, J lost 5 bases, and 15 bases lay in between. Germline V gene data show CDR1 as LNHDA and CDR2 as SQIVND (reference sequence). The CDR3 consists of 15 residues. DNA of the CDR3: TGTGCCAGTAGTATCCCAAACGGGCCCAGAGATACGCAGTATTTT. Protein product: CASSIPNGPRDTQYF.

The chain joins TRBV28 to TRBJ1-1; D unresolved. From germline, CDR1 is MDHEN and CDR2 SYDVKM. V was shortened by 6 bases and J by 5 bases, with 13 bases between the two germline ends. The CDR3 has 13 amino acids. This chain's CDR3 is CASSSPAVTEAFF. The CDR3 bases are TGTGCCAGCAGCTCCCCAGCCGTGACTGAAGCTTTCTTT.

This chain links TRBV6-6 with TRBJ1-3, with unresolved D. The V end was cut by 2 bases, the J end by 4 bases, with 12 bases between. CDR1 is MNHNY and CDR2 is SVGAGI in the germline V gene (reference sequence). This CDR3 is 15 amino acids long. The CDR3 loop reads CASSYGQDLGNTIYF. Written as DNA, the CDR3 is TGTGCCAGCAGTTACGGCCAGGACTTAGGAAACACCATATATTTT.

A remark on this clone: The sample has other DNA sequences that encode this CDR3 too. The chain carries TRBV7-9 and TRBJ2-1; weak D call: TRBD1 (6 bases). The CDR3 has 15 amino acids. Germline CDR1 reads SEHNR; CDR2 reads FQNEAQ (reference sequence). Trimming took 1 base from V and 9 from J, leaving 16 bases between them. The CDR3, as DNA: TGTGCCAGCAGCTTAGGCAGGGGCCTGTATGGTGAGCAGTTCTTC. Protein product: CASSLGRGLYGEQFF.